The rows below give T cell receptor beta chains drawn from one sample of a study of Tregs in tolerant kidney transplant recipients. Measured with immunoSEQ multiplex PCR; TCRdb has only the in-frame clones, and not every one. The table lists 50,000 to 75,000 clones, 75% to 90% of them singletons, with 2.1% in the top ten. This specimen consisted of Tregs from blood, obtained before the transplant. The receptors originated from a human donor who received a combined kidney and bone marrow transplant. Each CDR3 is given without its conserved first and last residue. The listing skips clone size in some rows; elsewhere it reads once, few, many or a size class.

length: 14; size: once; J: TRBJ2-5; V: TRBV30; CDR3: AWGMERGPPQETQY
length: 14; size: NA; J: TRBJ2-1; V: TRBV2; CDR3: ASSGGIRTGSNEQF
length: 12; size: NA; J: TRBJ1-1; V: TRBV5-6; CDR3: ASTLFQGVTEAF
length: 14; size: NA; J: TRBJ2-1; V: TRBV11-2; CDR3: ASSLPSGGSYNEQF
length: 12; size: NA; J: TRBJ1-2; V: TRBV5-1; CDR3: ASSLLTGDYGYT
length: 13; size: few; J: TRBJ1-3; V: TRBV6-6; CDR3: ASSDLSSSGNTIY
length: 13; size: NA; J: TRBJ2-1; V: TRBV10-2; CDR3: ASSEGTTRYNEQF
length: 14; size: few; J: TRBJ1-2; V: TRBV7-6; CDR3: ASSPDRGAISMGYT
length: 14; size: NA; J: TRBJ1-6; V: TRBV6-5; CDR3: ASSYSGGVSESPLH
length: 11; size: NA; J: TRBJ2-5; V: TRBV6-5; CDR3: ASVGQGQETQY
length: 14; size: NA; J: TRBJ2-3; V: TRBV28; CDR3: ASSLVGGGTTDTQY
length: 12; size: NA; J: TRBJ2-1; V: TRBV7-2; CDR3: ASTPNGGYNEQF
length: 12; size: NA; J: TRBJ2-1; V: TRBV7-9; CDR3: ASSLEGRYNEQF
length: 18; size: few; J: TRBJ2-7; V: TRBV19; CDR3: ASSPTPIDWTSVPSYEQY
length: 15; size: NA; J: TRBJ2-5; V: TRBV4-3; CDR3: ASSQEGSGRRGETQY
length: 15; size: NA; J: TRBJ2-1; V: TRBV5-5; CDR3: ASSLGLAAFGYNEQF
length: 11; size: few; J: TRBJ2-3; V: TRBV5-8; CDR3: ASSPGRADTQY
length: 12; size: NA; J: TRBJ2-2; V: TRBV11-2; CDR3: ASSFGGNTGELF
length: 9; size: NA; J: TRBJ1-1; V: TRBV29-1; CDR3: SGKRNTEAF
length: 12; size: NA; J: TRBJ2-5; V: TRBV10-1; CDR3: ASSEGGTGETQY
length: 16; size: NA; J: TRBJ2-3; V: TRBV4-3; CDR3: ASSQAPRGASFTDTQY
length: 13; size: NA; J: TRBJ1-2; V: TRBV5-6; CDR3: ASSLVGTGGRGYT
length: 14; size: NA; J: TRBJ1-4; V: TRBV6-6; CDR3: ASSRPIGTPDEKLF
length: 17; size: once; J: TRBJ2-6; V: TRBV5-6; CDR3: ASSPTVQGAHSGANVLT
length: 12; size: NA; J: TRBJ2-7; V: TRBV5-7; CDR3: ASRYGQGPYEQY
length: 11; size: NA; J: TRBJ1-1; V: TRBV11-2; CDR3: ASSLGKNTEAF
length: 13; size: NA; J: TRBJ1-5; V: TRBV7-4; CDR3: ASSPSGGSNQPQH
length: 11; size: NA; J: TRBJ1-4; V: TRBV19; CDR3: AISRGQGGKLF
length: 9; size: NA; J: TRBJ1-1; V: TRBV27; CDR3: ASSQGLRAF
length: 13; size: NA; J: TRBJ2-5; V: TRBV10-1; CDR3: ASSEASGSGETQY
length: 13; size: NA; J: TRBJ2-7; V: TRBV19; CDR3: ASSISSQVAYEQY
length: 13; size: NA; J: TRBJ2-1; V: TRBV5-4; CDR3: ASSLPGSWANEQF
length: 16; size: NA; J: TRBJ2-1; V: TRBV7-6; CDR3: ASSSRLAGLASYNEQF
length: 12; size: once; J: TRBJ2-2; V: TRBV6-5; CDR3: ASRGWGGTGELF
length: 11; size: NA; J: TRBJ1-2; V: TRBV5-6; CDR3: ASSLGTPLGYT
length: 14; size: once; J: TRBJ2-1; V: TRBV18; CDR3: ASSSPGQGFYNEQF
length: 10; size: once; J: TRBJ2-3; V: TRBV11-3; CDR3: ASSLDPDTQY
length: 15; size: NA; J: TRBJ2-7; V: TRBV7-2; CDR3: ASSLGRSGWVSYEQY
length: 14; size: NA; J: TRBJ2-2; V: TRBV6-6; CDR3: ASSYGGALNTGELF
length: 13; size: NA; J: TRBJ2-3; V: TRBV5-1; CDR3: ASSSTSDASDTQY
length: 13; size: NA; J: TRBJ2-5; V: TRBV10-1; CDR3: ASSDGGRGGETQY
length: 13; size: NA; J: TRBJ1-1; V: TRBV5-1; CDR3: ASSVQQGKNTEAF